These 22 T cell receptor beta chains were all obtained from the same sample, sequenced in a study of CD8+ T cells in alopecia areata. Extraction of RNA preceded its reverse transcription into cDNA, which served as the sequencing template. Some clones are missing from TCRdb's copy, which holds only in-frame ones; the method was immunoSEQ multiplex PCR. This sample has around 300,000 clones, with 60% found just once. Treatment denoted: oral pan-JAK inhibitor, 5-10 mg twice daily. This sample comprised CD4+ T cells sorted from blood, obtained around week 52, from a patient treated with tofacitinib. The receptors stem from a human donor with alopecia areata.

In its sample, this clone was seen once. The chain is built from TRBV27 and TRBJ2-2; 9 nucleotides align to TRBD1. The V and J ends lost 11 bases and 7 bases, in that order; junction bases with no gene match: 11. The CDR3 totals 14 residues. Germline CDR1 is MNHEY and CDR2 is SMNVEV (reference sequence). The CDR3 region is CAVLGQGRGGELFF. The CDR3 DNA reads TGTGCCGTCCTGGGACAGGGTCGGGGCGGGGAGCTGTTTTTT.

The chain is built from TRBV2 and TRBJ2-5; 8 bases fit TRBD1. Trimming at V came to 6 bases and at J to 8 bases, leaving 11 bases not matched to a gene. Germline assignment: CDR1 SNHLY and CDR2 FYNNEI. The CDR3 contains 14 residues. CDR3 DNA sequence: TGTGCCAGCAGGTCACCGGGACAGGTTTCTACCCAGTACTTC. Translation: CASRSPGQVSTQYF.

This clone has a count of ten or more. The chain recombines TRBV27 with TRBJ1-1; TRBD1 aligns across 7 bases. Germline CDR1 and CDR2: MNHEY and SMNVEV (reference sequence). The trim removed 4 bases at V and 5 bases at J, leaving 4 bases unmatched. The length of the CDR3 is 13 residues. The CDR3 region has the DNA TGTGCCAGCAGTTCACAGGGGAGGACTGAAGCTTTCTTT. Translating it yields CASSSQGRTEAFF.

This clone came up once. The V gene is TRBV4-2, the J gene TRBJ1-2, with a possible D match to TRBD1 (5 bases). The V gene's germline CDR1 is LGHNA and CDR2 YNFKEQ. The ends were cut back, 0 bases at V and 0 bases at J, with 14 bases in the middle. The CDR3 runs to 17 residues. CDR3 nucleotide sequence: TGTGCCAGCAGCCAAGATACCCACCCAGGGTCTAACTATGGCTACACCTTC. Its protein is CASSQDTHPGSNYGYTF.

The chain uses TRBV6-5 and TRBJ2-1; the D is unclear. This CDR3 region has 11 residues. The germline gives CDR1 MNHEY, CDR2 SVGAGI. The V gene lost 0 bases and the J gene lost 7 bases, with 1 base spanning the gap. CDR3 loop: CASSYSNEQFF. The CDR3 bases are TGTGCCAGCAGTTACTCAAATGAGCAGTTCTTC.

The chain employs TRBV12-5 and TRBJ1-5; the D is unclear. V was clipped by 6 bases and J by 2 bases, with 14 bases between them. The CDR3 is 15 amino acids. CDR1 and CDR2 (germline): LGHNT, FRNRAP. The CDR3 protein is CASGREAGRNQPQHF. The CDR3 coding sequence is TGTGCTAGTGGGAGGGAGGCTGGTCGCAATCAGCCCCAGCATTTT.

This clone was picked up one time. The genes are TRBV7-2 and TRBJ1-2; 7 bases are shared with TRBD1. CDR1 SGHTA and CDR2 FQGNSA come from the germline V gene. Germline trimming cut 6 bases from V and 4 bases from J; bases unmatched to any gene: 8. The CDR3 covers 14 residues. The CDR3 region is CASSRDSTGYGYTF. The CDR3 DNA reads TGTGCCAGCAGTCGGGACAGCACAGGCTATGGCTACACCTTC.

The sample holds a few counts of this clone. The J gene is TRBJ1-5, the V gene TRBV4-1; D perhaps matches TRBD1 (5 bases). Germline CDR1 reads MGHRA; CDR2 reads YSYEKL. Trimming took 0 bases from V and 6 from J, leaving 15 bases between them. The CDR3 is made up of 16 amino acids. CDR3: CASSQESQGGVQPQHF. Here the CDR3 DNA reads TGCGCCAGCAGCCAAGAGTCCCAGGGTGGTGTTCAGCCCCAGCATTTT.

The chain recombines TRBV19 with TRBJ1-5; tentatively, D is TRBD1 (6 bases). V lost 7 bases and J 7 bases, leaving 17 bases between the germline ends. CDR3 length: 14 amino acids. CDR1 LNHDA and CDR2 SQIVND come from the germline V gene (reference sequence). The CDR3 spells CASKPGEKEQPQHF. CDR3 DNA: TGTGCCAGTAAGCCAGGGGAAAAGGAACAGCCCCAGCATTTT.

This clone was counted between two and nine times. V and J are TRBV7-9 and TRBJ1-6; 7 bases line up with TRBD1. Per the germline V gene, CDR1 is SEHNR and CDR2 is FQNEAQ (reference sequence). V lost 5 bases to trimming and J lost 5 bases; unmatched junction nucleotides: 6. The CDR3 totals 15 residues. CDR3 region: CASSRSGTDNSPLHF. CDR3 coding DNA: TGTGCCAGCAGCCGCTCCGGGACAGATAATTCACCCCTCCACTTT.

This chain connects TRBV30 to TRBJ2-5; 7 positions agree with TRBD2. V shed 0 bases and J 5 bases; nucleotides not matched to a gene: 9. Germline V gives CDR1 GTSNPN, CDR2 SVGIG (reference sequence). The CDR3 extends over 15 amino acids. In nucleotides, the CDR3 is TGTGCCTGGAGTGTACTTGGGGGGAGGGCGGAGACCCAGTACTTC. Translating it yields CAWSVLGGRAETQYF. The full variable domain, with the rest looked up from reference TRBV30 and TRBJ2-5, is SQTIHQWPATLVQPVGSPLSLECTVEGTSNPNLYWYRQAAGRGLQLLFYSVGIGQISSEVPQNLSASRPQDRQFILSSKKLLLSDSGFYLCAWSVLGGRAETQYFGPGTRLLVL.

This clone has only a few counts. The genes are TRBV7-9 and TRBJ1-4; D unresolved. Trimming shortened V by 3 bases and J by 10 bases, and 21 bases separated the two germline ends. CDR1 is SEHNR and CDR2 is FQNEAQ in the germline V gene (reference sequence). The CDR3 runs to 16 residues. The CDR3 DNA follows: TGTGCCAGCAGCTTCCTCCGGCCCGCTGGAGAGGGAAAACTGTTTTTT. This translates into CASSFLRPAGEGKLFF.

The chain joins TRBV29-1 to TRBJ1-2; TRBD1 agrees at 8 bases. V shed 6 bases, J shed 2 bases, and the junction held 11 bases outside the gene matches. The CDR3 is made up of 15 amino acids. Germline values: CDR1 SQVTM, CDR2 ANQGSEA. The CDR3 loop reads CSVAPDRGKNYGYTF. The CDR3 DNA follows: TGCAGCGTCGCCCCCGACAGGGGCAAAAACTATGGCTACACCTTC.

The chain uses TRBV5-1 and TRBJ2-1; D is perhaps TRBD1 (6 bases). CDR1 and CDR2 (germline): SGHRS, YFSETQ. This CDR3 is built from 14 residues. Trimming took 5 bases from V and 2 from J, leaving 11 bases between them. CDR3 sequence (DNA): TGCGCCAGCAGTCAGGGGTACACCTACAATGAGCAGTTCTTC. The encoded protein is CASSQGYTYNEQFF. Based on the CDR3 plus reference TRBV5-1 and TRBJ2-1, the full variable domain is KAGVTQTPRYLIKTRGQQVTLSCSPISGHRSVSWYQQTPGQGLQFLFEYFSETQRNKGNFPGRFSGRQFSNSRSEMNVSTLELGDSALYLCASSQGYTYNEQFFGPGTRLTVL.

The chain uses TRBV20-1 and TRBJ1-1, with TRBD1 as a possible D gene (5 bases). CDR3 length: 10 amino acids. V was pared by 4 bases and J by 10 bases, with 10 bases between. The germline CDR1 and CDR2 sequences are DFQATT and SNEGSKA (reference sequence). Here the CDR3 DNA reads TGCAGTGCTAAGGGGTTTGGAGCTTTCTTT. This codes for CSAKGFGAFF.

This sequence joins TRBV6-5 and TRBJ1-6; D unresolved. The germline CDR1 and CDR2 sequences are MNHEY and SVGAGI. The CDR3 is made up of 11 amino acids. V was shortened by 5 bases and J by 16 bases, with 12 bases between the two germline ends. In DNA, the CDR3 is TGTGCCAGCAGTAAAGGGTCCCGGCTCCACTTT. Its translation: CASSKGSRLHF.

This CDR3 reads CSVPRDSRSYNEQFF. CDR3 DNA sequence: TGCAGCGTGCCACGGGACTCCCGATCCTACAATGAGCAGTTCTTC. J is TRBJ2-1 and V is TRBV29-1; possible D gene TRBD2, 6 bases. V dropped 6 bases and J dropped 1 base, with 16 bases sitting between them. CDR1 SQVTM and CDR2 ANQGSEA come from the germline V gene. The CDR3 loop spans 15 amino acids.

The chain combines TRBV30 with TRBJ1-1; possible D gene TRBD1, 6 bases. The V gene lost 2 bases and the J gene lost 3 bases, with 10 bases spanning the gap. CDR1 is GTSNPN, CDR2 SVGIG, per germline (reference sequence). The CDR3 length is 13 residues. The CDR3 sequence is CAWSRGQYTEAFF. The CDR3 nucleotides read TGTGCCTGGAGTAGAGGACAGTACACTGAAGCTTTCTTT.

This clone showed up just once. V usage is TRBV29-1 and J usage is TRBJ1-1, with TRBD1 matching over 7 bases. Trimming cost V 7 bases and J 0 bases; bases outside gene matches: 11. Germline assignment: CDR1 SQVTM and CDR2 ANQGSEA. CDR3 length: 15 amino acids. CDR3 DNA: TGCAGCGCACACCCGGACAGGCCCATGAACACTGAAGCTTTCTTT. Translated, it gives CSAHPDRPMNTEAFF.

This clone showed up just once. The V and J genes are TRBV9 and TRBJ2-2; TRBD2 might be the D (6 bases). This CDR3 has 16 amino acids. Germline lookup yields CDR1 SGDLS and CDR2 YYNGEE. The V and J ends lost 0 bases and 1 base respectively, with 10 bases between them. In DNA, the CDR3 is TGTGCCAGCAGCGTAGATGGGCGGGGGAACACCGGGGAGCTGTTTTTT. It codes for CASSVDGRGNTGELFF.

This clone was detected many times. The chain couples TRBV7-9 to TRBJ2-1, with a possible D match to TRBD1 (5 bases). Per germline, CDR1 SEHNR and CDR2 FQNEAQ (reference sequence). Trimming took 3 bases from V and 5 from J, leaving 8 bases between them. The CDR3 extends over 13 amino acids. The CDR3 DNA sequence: TGTGCCAGCAGCTTCGGACAAAACAATGAGCAGTTCTTC. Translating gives CASSFGQNNEQFF.

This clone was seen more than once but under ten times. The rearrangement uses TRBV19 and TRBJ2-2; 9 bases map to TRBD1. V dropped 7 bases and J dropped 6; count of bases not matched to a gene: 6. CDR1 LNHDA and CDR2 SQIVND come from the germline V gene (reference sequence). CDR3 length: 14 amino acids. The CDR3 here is CASKGQGIAGELFF. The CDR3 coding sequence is TGTGCCAGTAAAGGACAGGGGATCGCCGGGGAGCTGTTTTTT.